These T cell receptor beta chains were read from a single sample in a study of shared clonotypes between healthy human individuals. Repertoires were generated with immunoSEQ multiplex PCR, while TCRdb's copy carries only in-frame clones and drops some. This table holds 2 million to 2.5 million clones, around 93% found once. The sequencing input was naive CD4+ T cells from PBMCs. The receptors stem from a man aged 18-30 years in good health. Some clones in this sample may be carry-over from other donors' samples. Both conserved end residues are part of each CDR3. D genes are given only for firm matches. Clone size is stated in some rows and not others, as once, few, many or a class when expanded.

j_call v_call clone_size d_call cdr3_nt cdr3_aa
TRBJ2-7 TRBV30 - - TGTGCCTGGAGTGTCGTCAGGCACTCCTACGAGCAGTACTTC CAWSVVRHSYEQYF
TRBJ2-5 TRBV2 - TRBD2 TGTGCCAGCCGTCGGGAGGGAGAGACCCAGTACTTC CASRREGETQYF
TRBJ2-3 TRBV7-9 - - TGTGCCAGCAGCCCAGCGGGTCCGGGTGCCACAGATACGCAGTATTTT CASSPAGPGATDTQYF
TRBJ2-3 TRBV12-5 - - TGTGCTAGTGGTTTGCTCGGGGGCCATACGCAGTATTTT CASGLLGGHTQYF
TRBJ2-1 TRBV14 - TRBD2 TGTGCCAGCAGCCGTGGGCGGGAGTACAATGAGCAGTTCTTC CASSRGREYNEQFF
TRBJ2-1 TRBV4-2 - TRBD2 TGTGCCAGCAGCCACGGACTAGCGGGAGGGAACAATGAGCAGTTCTTC CASSHGLAGGNNEQFF
TRBJ1-1 TRBV6-5 - TRBD1 TGTGCCAGCAGGGACAGGGGGCGGAGGACTGAAGCTTTCTTT CASRDRGRRTEAFF
TRBJ1-5 TRBV28 - - TGTGCCAGCAGTTTAGGTGATGGCGCCTCCAATCAGCCCCAGCATTTT CASSLGDGASNQPQHF
TRBJ2-3 TRBV5-1 - - TGCGCCAGCAGCGCCCAGGGGGGCTACACAGATACGCAGTATTTT CASSAQGGYTDTQYF
TRBJ2-7 TRBV29-1 - TRBD1 TGCAGCGTTGAGGGACAGGCGGCCTACGAGCAGTACTTC CSVEGQAAYEQYF
TRBJ2-2 TRBV5-1 few TRBD1 TGCGCCAGCAGTTGGGACAGACCCGGGGAGCTGTTTTTT CASSWDRPGELFF
TRBJ2-1 TRBV27 - - TGTGCCAGCAGCCCGTGGGGGAGTTCCTACAATGAGCAGTTCTTC CASSPWGSSYNEQFF
TRBJ1-2 TRBV5-1 - - TGCGCCAGCAGCTTGTTGGTGCGGAACTATGGCTACACCTTC CASSLLVRNYGYTF
TRBJ2-7 TRBV28 - - TGTGCCAGCAGTTTAGGGGCAGGGACCTCCTACGAGCAGTACTTC CASSLGAGTSYEQYF
TRBJ1-1 TRBV6-6 - - TGTGCCAGCGGCGAAGGAAGAACTGAAGCTTTCTTT CASGEGRTEAFF
TRBJ1-2 TRBV6-1 - - TGTGCCAGCAGTGACCCTGGCTCGGGCAGGCCCTATGGCTACACCTTC CASSDPGSGRPYGYTF
TRBJ2-5 TRBV5-1 - TRBD1 TGCGCCAGCAGCTTGGCATTAACAGGGGGGATAGAGACCCAGTACTTC CASSLALTGGIETQYF
TRBJ1-5 TRBV7-9 - TRBD1 TGTGCCAGCAGCTTGACAGGGAATAGCAATCAGCCCCAGCATTTT CASSLTGNSNQPQHF
TRBJ2-7 TRBV27 - TRBD2 TGTGCCAGCAGTTTAATAGCGGTAGCGGGAGGGTCCGAGCAGTACTTC CASSLIAVAGGSEQYF
TRBJ1-1 TRBV28 - - TGTGCCAGCAGTTTACTTTTTGGGCAGGGGAACACTGAAGCTTTCTTT CASSLLFGQGNTEAFF
TRBJ1-5 TRBV30 - - TGTGCCTGGAGTGCTAGGAACCAGCCCCAGCATTTT CAWSARNQPQHF
TRBJ1-1 TRBV5-6 - - TGTGCCAGCAGCTTGCGAATTATACAGGAACTTAACACTGAAGCTTTCTTT CASSLRIIQELNTEAFF
TRBJ1-4 TRBV6-1 - - TGTGCCAGCACATCCAGGCTCATTAATGAAAAACTGTTTTTT CASTSRLINEKLFF
TRBJ2-7 TRBV28 once TRBD2 TGTGCCAGCAGTTTAATGGGGCGGGAGAGATACGAGCAGTACTTC CASSLMGRERYEQYF
TRBJ1-2 TRBV5-1 - - TGCGCCAGCAGCCTAAATTGGCGGATGACCGAGGGTTATGGCTACACCTTC CASSLNWRMTEGYGYTF
TRBJ1-1 TRBV7-2 - - TGTGCCAGCAGTCCCGGCGGAGGTACTGAAGCTTTCTTT CASSPGGGTEAFF
TRBJ2-7 TRBV5-1 - TRBD1 TGCGCCAGCAGCTCACAGGGGCTCTCCTACGAGCAGTACTTC CASSSQGLSYEQYF
TRBJ2-5 TRBV7-7 - - TGTGCCAGCAGCTTAGAGGTCCAAACCCAAGAGACCCAGTACTTC CASSLEVQTQETQYF
TRBJ2-7 TRBV6-1 - TRBD2 TGTGCCAGCACGCGCCTAGCGGCTGGGGGCGAGCAGTACTTC CASTRLAAGGEQYF
TRBJ1-2 TRBV5-1 - - TGCGCCAGCAGCCTAAGGACAGATTTAGGATATGGCTACACCTTC CASSLRTDLGYGYTF
TRBJ2-2 TRBV4-2 many - TGTGCCAGCAGCCAAGTGGCCCAAACGGGGACCGGGGAGCTGTTTTTT CASSQVAQTGTGELFF
TRBJ1-4 TRBV19 - - TGTGCCAGTAGTATCCTCGGGGCCGGGGAAGAAAAACTGTTTTTT CASSILGAGEEKLFF
TRBJ1-3 TRBV27 - - TGTGCCAGATTTACGAACAGGCCCTCTGGAAACACCATATATTTT CARFTNRPSGNTIYF
TRBJ2-7 TRBV19 - - TGTGCCAGTAGTATAAGGTTTACTTTGAGCTCCTACGAGCAGTACTTC CASSIRFTLSSYEQYF
TRBJ2-5 TRBV5-1 - - TGCGCCAGCAGCTTTTCGTCAGGGTCTAAACAAGAGACCCAGTACTTC CASSFSSGSKQETQYF
TRBJ2-7 TRBV10-3 once - TGTGCCATCAGTGAACTGCCTCAAGACGAGCAGTACTTC CAISELPQDEQYF
TRBJ2-3 TRBV18 - - TGTGCCAGCTCACCACAGGGGGGGCGCACAGATACGCAGTATTTT CASSPQGGRTDTQYF
TRBJ2-1 TRBV7-9 - - TGTGCCAGCAGCTTACTTCAAAACTTGGGGAATGAGCAGTTCTTC CASSLLQNLGNEQFF
TRBJ1-1 TRBV5-4 - - TGTGCCAGCAGCTCCCAACTGAACACTGAAGCTTTCTTT CASSSQLNTEAFF
TRBJ1-5 TRBV6-6 - - TGTGCCAGCAGTGGACGTCTGAATCAGCCCCAGCATTTT CASSGRLNQPQHF
TRBJ2-5 TRBV27 - - TGTGCCAGCAGTTTATCGGACAGCCTGATGGAGACCCAGTACTTC CASSLSDSLMETQYF